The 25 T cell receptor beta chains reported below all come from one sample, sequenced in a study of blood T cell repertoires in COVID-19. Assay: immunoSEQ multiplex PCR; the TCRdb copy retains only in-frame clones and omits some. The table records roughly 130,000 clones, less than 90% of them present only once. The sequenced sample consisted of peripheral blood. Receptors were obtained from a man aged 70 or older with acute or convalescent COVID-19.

The DNA for the CDR3 is TGTGCCAGCAGTACCCCAGGGGGGTATGGCTACACCTTC. Protein sequence: CASSTPGGYGYTF. The rearrangement joins TRBV27 to TRBJ1-2, with 7 positions matching TRBD1. CDR1 is MNHEY and CDR2 is SMNVEV in the germline V gene (reference sequence). This CDR3 spans 13 amino acids. After removal of 5 bases from V and 5 bases from J, the junction contained 5 bases not matched to a gene.

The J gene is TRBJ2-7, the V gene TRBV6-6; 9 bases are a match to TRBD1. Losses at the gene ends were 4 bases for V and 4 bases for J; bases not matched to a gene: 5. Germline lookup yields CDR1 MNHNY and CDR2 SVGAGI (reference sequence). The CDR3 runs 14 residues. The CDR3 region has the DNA TGTGCCAGCAGTTCCACAGGGGGCGGTTACGAGCAGTACTTC. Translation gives CASSSTGGGYEQYF.

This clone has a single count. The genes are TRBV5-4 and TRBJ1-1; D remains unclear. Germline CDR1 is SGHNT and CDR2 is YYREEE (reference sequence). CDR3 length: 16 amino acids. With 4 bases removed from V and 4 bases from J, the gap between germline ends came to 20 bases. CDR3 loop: CASSIGPSGATTEAFF. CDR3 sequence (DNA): TGTGCCAGCAGCATAGGGCCTTCGGGAGCGACCACTGAAGCTTTCTTT. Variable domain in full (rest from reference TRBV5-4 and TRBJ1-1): ETGVTQSPTHLIKTRGQQVTLRCSSQSGHNTVSWYQQALGQGPQFIFQYYREEENGRGNFPPRFSGLQFPNYSSELNVNALELDDSALYLCASSIGPSGATTEAFFGQGTRLTVV.

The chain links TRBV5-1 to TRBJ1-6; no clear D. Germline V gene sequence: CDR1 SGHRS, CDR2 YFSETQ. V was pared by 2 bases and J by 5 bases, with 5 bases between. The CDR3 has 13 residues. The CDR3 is CASSLTDNSPLHF. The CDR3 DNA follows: TGCGCCAGCAGCTTAACAGATAATTCACCCCTCCACTTT.

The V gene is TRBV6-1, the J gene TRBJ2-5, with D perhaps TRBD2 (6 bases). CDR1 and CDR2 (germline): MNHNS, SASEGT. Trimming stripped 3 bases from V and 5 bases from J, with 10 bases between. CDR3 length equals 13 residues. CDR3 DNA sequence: TGTGCCAGCAGTGAGCGGGGACGGGAGACCCAGTACTTC. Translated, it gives CASSERGRETQYF.

DNA of the CDR3: TGTGCCAGCAGCCTCGGACGGGGCGGGGGGGCTCAAGAGACCCAGTACTTC. This codes for CASSLGRGGGAQETQYF. The gene calls are TRBV5-4 and TRBJ2-5, with 9 bases that match TRBD2. The CDR3 length is 17 residues. V shed 4 bases, J shed 2 bases, and the junction held 12 bases outside the gene matches. Germline CDR1 reads SGHNT; CDR2 reads YYREEE (reference sequence).

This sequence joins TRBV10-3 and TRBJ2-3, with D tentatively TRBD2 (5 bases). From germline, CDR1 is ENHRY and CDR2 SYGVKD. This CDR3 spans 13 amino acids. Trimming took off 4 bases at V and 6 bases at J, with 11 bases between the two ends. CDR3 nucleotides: TGTGCCATCAGTGGGAGGCTGGAGGATACGCAGTATTTT. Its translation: CAISGRLEDTQYF.

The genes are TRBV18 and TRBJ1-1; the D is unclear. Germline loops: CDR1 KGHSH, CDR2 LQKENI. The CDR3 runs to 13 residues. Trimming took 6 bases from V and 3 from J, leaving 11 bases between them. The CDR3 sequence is CASSLHTDTEAFF. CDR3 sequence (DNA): TGTGCCAGCTCCCTTCATACGGACACTGAAGCTTTCTTT. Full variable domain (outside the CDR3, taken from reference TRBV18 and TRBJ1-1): NAGVMQNPRHLVRRRGQEARLRCSPMKGHSHVYWYRQLPEEGLKFMVYLQKENIIDESGMPKERFSAEFPKEGPSILRIQQVVRGDSAAYFCASSLHTDTEAFFGQGTRLTVV.

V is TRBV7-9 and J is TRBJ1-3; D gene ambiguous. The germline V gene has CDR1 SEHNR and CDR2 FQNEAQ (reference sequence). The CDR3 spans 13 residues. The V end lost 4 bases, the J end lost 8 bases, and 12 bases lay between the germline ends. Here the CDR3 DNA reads TGTGCCAGCAGCTCCCAGAGCCGGGACACCATATATTTT. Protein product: CASSSQSRDTIYF.

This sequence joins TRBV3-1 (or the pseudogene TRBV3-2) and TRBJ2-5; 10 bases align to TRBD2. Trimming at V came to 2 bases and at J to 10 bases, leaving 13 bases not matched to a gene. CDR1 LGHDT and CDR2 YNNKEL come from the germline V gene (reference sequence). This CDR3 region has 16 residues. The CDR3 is CASSQRGLAGALGQYF. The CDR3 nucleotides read TGTGCCAGCAGCCAACGGGGGCTAGCGGGGGCGCTTGGCCAGTACTTC.

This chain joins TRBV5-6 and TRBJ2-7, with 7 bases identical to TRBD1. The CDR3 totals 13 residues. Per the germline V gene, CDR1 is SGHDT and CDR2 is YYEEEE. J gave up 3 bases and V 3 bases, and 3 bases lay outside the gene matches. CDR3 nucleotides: TGTGCCAGCAGCTCGACAGGGTACTACGAGCAGTACTTC. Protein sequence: CASSSTGYYEQYF. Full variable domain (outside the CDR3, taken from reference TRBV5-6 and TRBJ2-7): DAGVTQSPTHLIKTRGQQVTLRCSPKSGHDTVSWYQQALGQGPQFIFQYYEEEERQRGNFPDRFSGHQFPNYSSELNVNALLLGDSALYLCASSSTGYYEQYFGPGTRLTVT.

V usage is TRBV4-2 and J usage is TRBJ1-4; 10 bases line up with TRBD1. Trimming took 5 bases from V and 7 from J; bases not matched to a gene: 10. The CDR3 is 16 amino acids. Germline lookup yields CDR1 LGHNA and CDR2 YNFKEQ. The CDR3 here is CASSSRRQGAGEKLFF. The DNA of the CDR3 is TGTGCCAGCAGCTCCCGCCGACAGGGGGCGGGTGAAAAACTGTTTTTT.

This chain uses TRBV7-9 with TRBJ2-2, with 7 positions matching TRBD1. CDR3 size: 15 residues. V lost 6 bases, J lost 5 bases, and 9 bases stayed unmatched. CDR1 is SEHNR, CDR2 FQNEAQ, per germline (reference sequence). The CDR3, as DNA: TGTGCCAGCAGTTCGGACAGGCAACGGACCGGGGAGCTGTTTTTT. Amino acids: CASSSDRQRTGELFF.

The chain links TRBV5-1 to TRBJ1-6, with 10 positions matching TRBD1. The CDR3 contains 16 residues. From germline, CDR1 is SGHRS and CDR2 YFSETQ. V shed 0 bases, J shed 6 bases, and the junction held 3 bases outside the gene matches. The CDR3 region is CASSLVTGGTNSPLHF. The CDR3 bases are TGCGCCAGCAGCTTGGTGACAGGGGGCACTAATTCACCCCTCCACTTT.

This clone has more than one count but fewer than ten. The CDR3 protein is CASSSYYEQYF. In DNA form, the CDR3 reads TGTGCCAGCAGTTCCTACTACGAGCAGTACTTC. The rearrangement joins TRBV28 to TRBJ2-7; no firm D call. The germline V gene has CDR1 MDHEN and CDR2 SYDVKM. This CDR3 contains 11 residues. Trimming left V 4 bases short and J 3 bases short, with 4 bases between. The variable domain in full, completed from reference TRBV28 and TRBJ2-7, reads DVKVTQSSRYLVKRTGEKVFLECVQDMDHENMFWYRQDPGLGLRLIYFSYDVKMKEKGDIPEGYSVSREKKERFSLILESASTNQTSMYLCASSSYYEQYFGPGTRLTVT.

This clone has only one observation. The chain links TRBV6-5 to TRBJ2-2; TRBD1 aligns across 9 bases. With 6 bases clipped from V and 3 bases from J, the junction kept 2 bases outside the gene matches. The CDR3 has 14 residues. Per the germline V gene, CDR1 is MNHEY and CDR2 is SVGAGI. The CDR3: CASRRTGDTGELFF. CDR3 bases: TGTGCCAGCAGACGGACAGGGGACACCGGGGAGCTGTTTTTT.

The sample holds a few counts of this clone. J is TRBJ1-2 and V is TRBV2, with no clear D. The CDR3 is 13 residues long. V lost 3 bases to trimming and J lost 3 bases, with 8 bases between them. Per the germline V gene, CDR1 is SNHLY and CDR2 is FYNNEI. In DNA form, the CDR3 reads TGTGCCAGCAGTGATAGCGGGCACTATGGCTACACCTTC. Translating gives CASSDSGHYGYTF.

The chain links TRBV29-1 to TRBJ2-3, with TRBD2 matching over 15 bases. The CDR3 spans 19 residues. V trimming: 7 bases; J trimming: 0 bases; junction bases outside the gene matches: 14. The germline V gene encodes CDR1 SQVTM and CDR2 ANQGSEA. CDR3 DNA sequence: TGCAGCGCCCCTGGGACTAGCGGGGGGCTAATTACTAGCACAGATACGCAGTATTTT. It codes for CSAPGTSGGLITSTDTQYF.

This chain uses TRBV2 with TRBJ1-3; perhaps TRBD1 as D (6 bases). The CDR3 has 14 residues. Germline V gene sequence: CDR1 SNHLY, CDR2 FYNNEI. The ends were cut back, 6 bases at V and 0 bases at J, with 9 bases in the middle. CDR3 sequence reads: CASRGDTSGNTIYF. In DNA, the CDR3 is TGTGCCAGCAGGGGGGACACCTCTGGAAACACCATATATTTT.

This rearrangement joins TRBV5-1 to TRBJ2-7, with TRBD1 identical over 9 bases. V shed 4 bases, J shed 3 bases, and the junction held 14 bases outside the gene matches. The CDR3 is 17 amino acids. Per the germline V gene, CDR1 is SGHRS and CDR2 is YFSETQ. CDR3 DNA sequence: TGCGCCAGCAGCAAAAGGACAGGGGCCTCCGTCCGCTACGAGCAGTACTTC. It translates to CASSKRTGASVRYEQYF. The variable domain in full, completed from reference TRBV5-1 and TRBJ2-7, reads KAGVTQTPRYLIKTRGQQVTLSCSPISGHRSVSWYQQTPGQGLQFLFEYFSETQRNKGNFPGRFSGRQFSNSRSEMNVSTLELGDSALYLCASSKRTGASVRYEQYFGPGTRLTVT.

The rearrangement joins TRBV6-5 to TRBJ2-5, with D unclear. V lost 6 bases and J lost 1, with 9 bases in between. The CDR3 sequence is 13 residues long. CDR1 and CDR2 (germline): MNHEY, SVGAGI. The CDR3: CASRVSGQETQYF. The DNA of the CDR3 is TGTGCCAGCAGGGTCTCGGGCCAAGAGACCCAGTACTTC.

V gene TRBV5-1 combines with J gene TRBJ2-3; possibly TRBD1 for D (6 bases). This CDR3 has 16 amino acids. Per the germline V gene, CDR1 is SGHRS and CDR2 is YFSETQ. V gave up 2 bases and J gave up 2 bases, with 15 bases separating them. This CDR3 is CASSLGTIGPTDTQYF. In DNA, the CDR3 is TGCGCCAGCAGCTTAGGGACAATAGGGCCCACAGATACGCAGTATTTT.

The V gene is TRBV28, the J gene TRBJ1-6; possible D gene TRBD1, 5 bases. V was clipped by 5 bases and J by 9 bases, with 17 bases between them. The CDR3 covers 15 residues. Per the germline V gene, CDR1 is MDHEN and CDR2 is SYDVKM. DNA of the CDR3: TGTGCCAGCAGTCTCGGTCGACAGCCGCCTTCACCCCTCCACTTT. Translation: CASSLGRQPPSPLHF.

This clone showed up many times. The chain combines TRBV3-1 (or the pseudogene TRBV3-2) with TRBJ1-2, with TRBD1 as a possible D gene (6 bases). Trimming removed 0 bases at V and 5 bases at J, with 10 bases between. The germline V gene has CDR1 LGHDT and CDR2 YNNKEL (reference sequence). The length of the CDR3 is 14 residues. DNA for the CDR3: TGTGCCAGCAGCCAAGAAACAGGGACATATGGCTACACCTTC. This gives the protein CASSQETGTYGYTF.

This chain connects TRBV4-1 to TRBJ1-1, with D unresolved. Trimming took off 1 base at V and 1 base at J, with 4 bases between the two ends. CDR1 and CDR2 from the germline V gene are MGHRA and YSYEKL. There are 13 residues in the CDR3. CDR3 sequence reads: CASSQARNTEAFF. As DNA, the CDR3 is TGCGCCAGCAGCCAAGCGAGGAACACTGAAGCTTTCTTT.